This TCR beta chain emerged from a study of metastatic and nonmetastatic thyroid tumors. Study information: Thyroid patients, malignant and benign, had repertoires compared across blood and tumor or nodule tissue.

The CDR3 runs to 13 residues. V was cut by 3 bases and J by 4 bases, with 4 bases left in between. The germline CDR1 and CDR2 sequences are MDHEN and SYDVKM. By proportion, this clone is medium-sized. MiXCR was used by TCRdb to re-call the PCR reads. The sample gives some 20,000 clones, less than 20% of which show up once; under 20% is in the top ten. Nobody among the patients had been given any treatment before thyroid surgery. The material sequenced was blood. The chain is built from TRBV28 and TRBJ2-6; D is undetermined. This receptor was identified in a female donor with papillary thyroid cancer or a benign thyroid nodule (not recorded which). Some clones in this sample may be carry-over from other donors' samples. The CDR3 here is CASSLTGANVLTF. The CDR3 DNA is TGTGCCAGCAGTTTGACAGGGGCCAACGTCCTGACTTTC.